This T cell receptor beta chain was found in a study of blood T cell repertoires in COVID-19. Data came from immunoSEQ multiplex PCR; TCRdb stores just in-frame clones and leaves some out. The table records 200,000 to 250,000 clones, 75% to 85% of them present only once. The V gene end was trimmed by 0 bases and the J gene end by 5 bases; junction bases not matched to a gene: 3. Germline V gene data show CDR1 as GTSNPN and CDR2 as SVGIG (reference sequence). The CDR3 spans 14 residues. This clone was detected ten times or more. The rearrangement joins TRBV30 to TRBJ1-5, with 8 bases matching TRBD1. This clonotype was sampled from a woman aged 25 to 45 with COVID-19, enrolled during active disease. Sequenced input: peripheral blood. The CDR3 protein is CAWSVSGGYQPQHF. The CDR3 nucleotides are TGTGCCTGGAGTGTATCAGGGGGCTATCAGCCCCAGCATTTT.